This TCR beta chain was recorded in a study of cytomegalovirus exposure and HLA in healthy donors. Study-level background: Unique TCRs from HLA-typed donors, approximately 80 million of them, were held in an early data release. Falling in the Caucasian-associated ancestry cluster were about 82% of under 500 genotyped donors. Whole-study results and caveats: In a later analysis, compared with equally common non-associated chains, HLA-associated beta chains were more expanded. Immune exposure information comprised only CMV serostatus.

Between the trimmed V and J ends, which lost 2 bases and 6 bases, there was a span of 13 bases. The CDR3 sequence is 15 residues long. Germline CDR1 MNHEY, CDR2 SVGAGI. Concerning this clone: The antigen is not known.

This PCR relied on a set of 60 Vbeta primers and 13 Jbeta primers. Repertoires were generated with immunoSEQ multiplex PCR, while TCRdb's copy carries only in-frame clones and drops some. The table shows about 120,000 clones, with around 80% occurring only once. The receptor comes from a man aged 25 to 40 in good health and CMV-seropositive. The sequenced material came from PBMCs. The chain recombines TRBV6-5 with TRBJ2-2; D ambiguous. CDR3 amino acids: CASSYVNSEAGELFF. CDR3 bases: TGTGCCAGCAGTTACGTCAACTCTGAGGCCGGGGAGCTGTTTTTT.